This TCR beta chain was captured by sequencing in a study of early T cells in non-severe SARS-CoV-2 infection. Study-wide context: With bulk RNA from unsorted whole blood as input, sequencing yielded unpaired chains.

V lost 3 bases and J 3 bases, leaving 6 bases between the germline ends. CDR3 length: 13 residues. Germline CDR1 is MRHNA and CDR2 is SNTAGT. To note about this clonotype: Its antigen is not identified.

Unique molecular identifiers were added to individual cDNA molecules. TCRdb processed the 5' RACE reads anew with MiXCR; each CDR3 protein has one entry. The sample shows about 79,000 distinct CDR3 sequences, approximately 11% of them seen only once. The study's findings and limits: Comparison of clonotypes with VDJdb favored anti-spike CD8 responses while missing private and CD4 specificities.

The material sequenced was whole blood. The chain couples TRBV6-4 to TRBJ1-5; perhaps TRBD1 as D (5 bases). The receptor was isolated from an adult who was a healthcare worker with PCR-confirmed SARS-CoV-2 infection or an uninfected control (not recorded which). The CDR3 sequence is CASSEQDNQPQHF. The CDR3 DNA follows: TGTGCCAGCAGTGAACAGGACAATCAGCCCCAGCATTTT.